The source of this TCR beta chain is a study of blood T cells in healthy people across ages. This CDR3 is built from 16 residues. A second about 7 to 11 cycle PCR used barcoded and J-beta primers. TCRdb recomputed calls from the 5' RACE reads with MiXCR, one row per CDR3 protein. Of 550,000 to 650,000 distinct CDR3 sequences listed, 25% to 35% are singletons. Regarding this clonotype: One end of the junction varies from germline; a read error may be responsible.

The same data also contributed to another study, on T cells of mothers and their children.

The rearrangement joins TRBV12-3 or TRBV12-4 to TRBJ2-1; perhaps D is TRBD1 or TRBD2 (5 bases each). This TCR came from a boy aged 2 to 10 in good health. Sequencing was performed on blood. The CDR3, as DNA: TGTGCCAGCAGTAGACCCGGGACGCCACCCTACAGTGAGCAGTTCTTC. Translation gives CASSRPGTPPYSEQFF.